This T cell receptor (beta chain) derives from a study of shared clonotypes between healthy human individuals. Here immunoSEQ multiplex PCR was the method, and the copy in TCRdb shows in-frame clones only, minus some. In the table there are roughly 2.2 million clones, around 93% of which are singletons. Sample: naive CD4+ T cells from PBMCs. As to subset: CD45RA+ positively selected. The clonotype originates from a man in his late teens or twenties in good health. Some clones in this sample may be carry-over from other donors' samples.

The CDR3, as DNA: TGCAGCGGCCGTAACCAGGGGGAAAAACTGTTTTTT. Encoded protein: CSGRNQGEKLFF. The chain has TRBV29-1 and TRBJ1-4, with D perhaps TRBD1 (6 bases). Germline loops: CDR1 SQVTM, CDR2 ANQGSEA. The CDR3 is 12 amino acids. V was pared by 7 bases and J by 8 bases, with 14 bases between.